The clone carrying this T cell receptor beta chain was recorded many times. Antigen unknown. The data were obtained in a study of CD8 T cells in ankylosing spondylitis. TCRdb re-called the 5' RACE reads through MiXCR, storing one row per CDR3 protein. The sample lists under 250,000 distinct CDR3 sequences, more than 9% occurring once. Study-level results: The clones that were linked to disease were reported to be significantly enriched in matched synovial fluid samples from ankylosing spondylitis patients.

Germline CDR1 and CDR2: LGHDT and YNNKEL (reference sequence). The V end was cut by 5 bases, the J end by 6 bases, with 16 bases between. The CDR3 sequence is 14 residues long. The specimen was blood, either unsorted or a sorted T cell fraction (not recorded which). This rearrangement joins TRBV3-1 to TRBJ1-2; possibly TRBD1 for D (5 bases). This TCR derives from a male donor with ankylosing spondylitis or in good health (not recorded which). The DNA of the CDR3 is TGTGCCAGCAGCGAACTCCGGGGACCCCATGGCTACACCTTC. It codes for CASSELRGPHGYTF.